This TCR beta chain was profiled in a study of blood T cell repertoires in COVID-19. Germline CDR1 and CDR2: SGHVS and FQNEAQ. The CDR3 has 15 amino acids. J lost 2 bases, V lost 4 bases, and 7 bases had no gene match. Sequencing used immunoSEQ multiplex PCR; TCRdb keeps in-frame clones, though not all of them. The sample includes some 330,000 clones, approximately 89% of them seen just once. The receptor was isolated from a woman in her twenties or thirties with COVID-19, enrolled during active disease. Sequencing was carried out using peripheral blood. This chain uses TRBV7-8 with TRBJ2-5; 7 nucleotides agree with TRBD1. The CDR3 coding sequence is TGTGCCAGCAGCTCGCAGACAGGGATACAAGAGACCCAGTACTTC. Protein sequence: CASSSQTGIQETQYF.